Below, 15 T cell receptor beta chains from the same sample are listed, as sequenced in a study of blood T cells in healthy people across ages. It was with a sample-barcoded 5' primer and a J-beta primer mix that a second PCR of roughly 7 to 12 cycles was run. TCRdb passed the 5' RACE reads through MiXCR, listing each CDR3 protein once. The profile shows some 880,000 distinct CDR3 sequences, around 34% of them singletons. The sequenced sample consisted of blood. These TCRs come from a man aged 18 to 35 in good health.

The V gene is TRBV4-1, the J gene TRBJ2-4, with a weak D call TRBD1 (6 bases). The last part of the DNA fits TRBJ2-7 better; the J call may be wrong. Per the germline V gene, CDR1 is MGHRA and CDR2 is YSYEKL. The CDR3 spans 13 residues. CDR3: CASSRQQGNEQYF. The CDR3 coding sequence is TGCGCCAGCAGCCGGCAACAGGGTAACGAGCAGTACTTC.

In its sample, this clonotype was seen a few times. V usage is TRBV7-6 and J usage is TRBJ2-5; possibly TRBD2 for D (6 bases). Judging by the DNA end, TRBJ2-7 fits better; the J call may be wrong. CDR1 and CDR2 from the germline V gene are SGHVS and FNYEAQ. The CDR3 length is 13 residues. CDR3 protein: CASSVRLGYEQYF. The CDR3 nucleotides read TGTGCCAGCAGTGTGAGACTAGGTTACGAGCAGTACTTC.

The chain has TRBV25-1 and TRBJ2-3; TRBD2 is a possible D gene (7 bases). V dropped 5 bases and J dropped 3 bases, with 15 bases sitting between them. This CDR3 contains 15 residues. CDR1 is MGHDK and CDR2 is SYGVNS in the germline V gene. The CDR3 DNA sequence: TGTGCCAGCAGTTCCACGGGGGGCCCTACAGATACGCAGTATTTT. Translating it yields CASSSTGGPTDTQYF.

The V call is TRBV2, the J call TRBJ2-5, with a weak D call TRBD1 (5 bases). This CDR3 has 15 amino acids. The V end was cut by 6 bases, the J end by 0 bases, with 14 bases between. CDR1 SNHLY and CDR2 FYNNEI come from the germline V gene. CDR3 residues: CASSPRQMYQETQYF. The CDR3 DNA is TGTGCCAGCAGCCCCAGACAGATGTACCAAGAGACCCAGTACTTC.

V usage is TRBV7-2 and J usage is TRBJ1-1; D gene unclear. Trimming stripped 5 bases from V and 3 bases from J, with 10 bases between. This CDR3 region has 13 residues. Germline assignment: CDR1 SGHTA and CDR2 FQGNSA. The CDR3 loop reads CASSRYWDTEAFF. The CDR3 DNA is TGTGCCAGCAGCCGCTACTGGGACACTGAAGCTTTCTTT.

The chain couples TRBV4-3 to TRBJ2-7, with TRBD1 identical over 11 bases. Trimming took 3 bases from V and 7 from J; bases not matched to a gene: 17. The CDR3 has 18 residues. Looked up from germline, CDR1 is LGHNA and CDR2 is YSLEER. CDR3 residues: CASSHDIYRDRGFWEQYF. The CDR3 DNA reads TGCGCCAGCAGCCATGACATCTACCGGGACAGGGGGTTTTGGGAGCAGTACTTC.

The gene calls are TRBV7-9 and TRBJ2-5; 7 bases map to TRBD2. The CDR3 has 15 residues. Germline assignment: CDR1 SEHNR and CDR2 FQNEAQ (reference sequence). V was clipped by 1 base and J by 3 bases; unmatched bases: 5. CDR3 nucleotide sequence: TGTGCCAGCAGCTTAGGGAGCGGGGCAGAAGAGACCCAGTACTTC. Translation: CASSLGSGAEETQYF.

This clonotype occurred many times. The gene calls are TRBV12-3 or TRBV12-4 and TRBJ2-3; 9 bases fit TRBD1. The V segment lost 2 bases and the J segment 6 bases; nucleotides outside the gene matches: 12. CDR3 size: 17 residues. CDR3 sequence: CASSLYPQGARKDTQYF. CDR3 DNA sequence: TGTGCCAGCAGTTTATACCCACAGGGGGCTAGAAAGGATACGCAGTATTTT.

Many counts were recorded for this clonotype. This chain uses TRBV5-1 with TRBJ2-1; D call uncertain. The germline CDR1 and CDR2 sequences are SGHRS and YFSETQ. Trimming left V 3 bases short and J 0 bases short, with 16 bases between. The CDR3 is 17 residues long. CDR3 sequence: CASSSPSGSRSYNEQFF. CDR3 DNA: TGCGCCAGCAGCTCTCCCTCGGGCAGCCGCTCCTACAATGAGCAGTTCTTC.

This clonotype has a handful of counts. The V call is TRBV6-5, the J call TRBJ1-5; the D is unclear. The CDR3 contains 15 residues. The V and J ends lost 2 bases and 3 bases respectively, with 11 bases between them. Germline values: CDR1 MNHEY, CDR2 SVGAGI. CDR3 DNA sequence: TGTGCCAGCAGTTACCCCGGGCCGTACAATCAGCCCCAGCATTTT. Amino acids: CASSYPGPYNQPQHF.

This chain links TRBV4-3 with TRBJ2-1; no definite D call. Trimming removed 2 bases at V and 0 bases at J, with 14 bases between. CDR1 and CDR2 (germline): LGHNA, YSLEER. The CDR3 runs 17 residues. The DNA for the CDR3 is TGCGCCAGCAGCCAACGCCCCTCCCCTAGCTCCTACAATGAGCAGTTCTTC. Its protein is CASSQRPSPSSYNEQFF.

V usage is TRBV20-1 and J usage is TRBJ2-5; a possible D gene is TRBD1 (6 bases). TRBJ2-1 explains the end of the DNA better; the J call may be wrong. The length of the CDR3 is 15 residues. CDR1 and CDR2 from the germline V gene are DFQATT and SNEGSKA (reference sequence). The CDR3 loop is CSARKQGAHRETQFF. The CDR3 DNA follows: TGCAGTGCTAGAAAACAGGGTGCGCATAGAGAGACCCAGTTCTTC.

This clonotype was recorded a few times. The rearrangement joins TRBV7-2 to TRBJ1-2, with D uncertain. This CDR3 is 17 amino acids long. V gave up 1 base and J gave up 0 bases, with 15 bases separating them. The germline V gene encodes CDR1 SGHTA and CDR2 FQGNSA. The CDR3 DNA follows: TGTGCCAGCAGCTTAGATGCGGGGAGTCAGGCTAACTATGGCTACACCTTC. Translated: CASSLDAGSQANYGYTF.

This clonotype appeared a few times. The chain carries TRBV3-1 and TRBJ1-5; 9 bases agree with TRBD1. Germline CDR1 is LGHDT and CDR2 is YNNKEL (reference sequence). The CDR3 sequence is 16 residues long. Trimming at V came to 4 bases and at J to 7 bases, leaving 11 bases not matched to a gene. CDR3 in amino acids: CASSPAKTGGYQPQHF. As DNA, the CDR3 is TGTGCCAGCAGCCCAGCTAAAACAGGGGGCTACCAGCCCCAGCATTTT. Drawing the rest from reference TRBV3-1 and TRBJ1-5, the complete variable domain is DTAVSQTPKYLVTQMGNDKSIKCEQNLGHDTMYWYKQDSKKFLKIMFSYNNKELIINETVPNRFSPKSPDKAHLNLHINSLELGDSAVYFCASSPAKTGGYQPQHFGDGTRLSIL.

The chain combines TRBV6-5 with TRBJ1-1; TRBD1 aligns across 8 bases. From germline, CDR1 is MNHEY and CDR2 SVGAGI. V gave up 3 bases and J gave up 7 bases; unmatched junction bases: 10. The CDR3 sequence is 15 residues long. The CDR3 loop is CASSYDPGGTGEAFF. The CDR3 nucleotides are TGTGCCAGCAGTTATGACCCAGGGGGCACTGGTGAAGCTTTCTTT.